The 7 T cell receptor beta chains listed next were all sequenced from one sample in a study of T cell changes during pregnancy in multiple sclerosis. Profiled with immunoSEQ multiplex PCR; TCRdb holds only in-frame clones, not every one. The repertoire includes about 80,000 clones, 85% to 95% of them detected once, and 2.6% sits in the top ten. Sequencing used peripheral blood, obtained after pregnancy. The source of these receptors is a female donor in good health, enrolled as a control in a pregnancy study.

The V call is TRBV4-1, the J call TRBJ2-1; TRBD1 matches 8 bases. Germline V gives CDR1 MGHRA, CDR2 YSYEKL. J gave up 7 bases and V 1 base, and 9 bases lay outside the gene matches. This CDR3 has 16 residues. CDR3 protein: CASSQGAGQGMNEQFF. The CDR3 nucleotides read TGCGCCAGCAGCCAAGGTGCTGGACAGGGAATGAATGAGCAGTTCTTC.

The chain joins TRBV19 to TRBJ2-7; 9 bases are a match to TRBD1. The CDR3 sequence is 16 residues long. J lost 2 bases, V lost 6 bases, and 11 bases had no gene match. From germline, CDR1 is LNHDA and CDR2 SQIVND (reference sequence). CDR3 coding DNA: TGTGCCAGTAGCCGCTCAGGGACAGGGAGTGCCTACGAGCAGTACTTC. It translates to CASSRSGTGSAYEQYF.

This sequence joins TRBV21-1 and TRBJ2-7; TRBD2, the D gene given by the table, was not confirmed from the DNA. TRBV21-1 is deemed a pseudogene. This CDR3 contains 16 residues. The CDR3 protein is CASSEKASGGLGEQYF. The CDR3 region has the DNA TGTGCCAGCAGCGAAAAAGCGAGCGGGGGACTGGGTGAGCAGTACTTC.

Turning to this clone: A junction end diverges from the germline sequence, so it may reflect a read error. This chain links TRBV18 with TRBJ1-5; no firm D call. CDR3 length: 15 residues. Germline values: CDR1 KGHSH, CDR2 LQKENI. CDR3 sequence: CASSPRASHNQPQHF. CDR3 bases: TGTGCCAGTTCACCACGGGCGTCTCACAATCAGCCCCAGCATTTT.

J is TRBJ2-4 and V is TRBV6-1; 7 bases align to TRBD1. V lost 4 bases, J lost 9 bases, and 9 bases stayed unmatched. There are 14 residues in the CDR3. Germline CDR1 is MNHNS and CDR2 is SASEGT. CDR3 region: CASSAPQGFSIQYF. Written as DNA, the CDR3 is TGTGCCAGCAGTGCGCCACAGGGGTTCAGCATTCAGTACTTC.

The rearrangement links TRBV2 to TRBJ1-2; the match to TRBD1 covers 7 bases. The CDR3 extends over 14 amino acids. From germline, CDR1 is SNHLY and CDR2 FYNNEI. The V gene end was trimmed by 2 bases and the J gene end by 8 bases; junction bases not matched to a gene: 8. The CDR3 nucleotides read TGTGCCAGCAGTGAAAGACAGGGTATGAAGGGCTACACCTTC. It yields the protein CASSERQGMKGYTF. Together with reference TRBV2 and TRBJ1-2, the CDR3 gives the full variable domain: EPEVTQTPSHQVTQMGQEVILRCVPISNHLYFYWYRQILGQKVEFLVSFYNNEISEKSEIFDDQFSVERPDGSNFTLKIRSTKLEDSAMYFCASSERQGMKGYTFGSGTRLTVV.

This chain joins TRBV7-8 and TRBJ2-1; TRBD2 aligns across 7 bases. Germline CDR1 is SGHVS and CDR2 is FQNEAQ. V trimming: 6 bases; J trimming: 6 bases; junction bases outside the gene matches: 11. This CDR3 spans 15 amino acids. The CDR3 loop is CASRRFWGGVNEQFF. In nucleotides, the CDR3 is TGTGCCAGCAGAAGGTTTTGGGGAGGGGTCAATGAGCAGTTCTTC. The whole variable domain, remainder taken from reference TRBV7-8 and TRBJ2-1, is GAGVSQSPRYKVAKRGQDVALRCDPISGHVSLFWYQQALGQGPEFLTYFQNEAQLDKSGLPSDRFFAERPEGSVSTLKIQRTQQEDSAVYLCASRRFWGGVNEQFFGPGTRLTVL.